A single sample is the source of the 13 T cell receptor beta chains below, sequenced in a study of cytomegalovirus exposure and HLA in healthy donors. The PCR ran on 60 Vbeta and 13 Jbeta primers. This table comes from immunoSEQ multiplex PCR, and its TCRdb copy is limited to in-frame clones, with some not included. There are 200,000 to 250,000 clones in the sample; roughly 82% occur only once, and around 5.4% lies in the top ten. What was sequenced was PBMCs. Receptors were obtained from a woman in her 40s in good health and CMV-seropositive.

This chain connects TRBV6-1 to TRBJ1-2, with 8 bases aligning to TRBD1. Unmatched junction bases numbered 11, after V lost 4 bases and J lost 7 bases. The CDR3 loop spans 15 amino acids. Germline CDR1 is MNHNS and CDR2 is SASEGT. CDR3 sequence: CASSGSTGQGSGYTF. DNA of the CDR3: TGTGCCAGCAGTGGAAGTACTGGACAGGGCTCTGGCTACACCTTC.

The V gene is TRBV7-2, the J gene TRBJ2-7; 8 bases fit TRBD2. The CDR3 totals 14 residues. Germline values: CDR1 SGHTA, CDR2 FQGNSA. J gave up 5 bases and V 1 base, and 4 bases lay outside the gene matches. This CDR3 reads CASSLDYGGDEQYF. CDR3 nucleotide sequence: TGTGCCAGCAGCTTAGATTACGGGGGGGACGAGCAGTACTTC.

This chain links TRBV18 with TRBJ2-7; 9 bases fit TRBD1. Looked up from germline, CDR1 is KGHSH and CDR2 is LQKENI. The CDR3 consists of 12 residues. Losses at the gene ends were 3 bases for V and 6 bases for J; bases not matched to a gene: 0. CDR3 bases: TGTGCCAGCTCACCGACAGGGGGCGAGCAGTACTTC. This sequence encodes CASSPTGGEQYF.

The chain links TRBV4-3 to TRBJ1-2; no reliable D call. Germline loops: CDR1 LGHNA, CDR2 YSLEER. V was cut by 6 bases and J by 2 bases, with 16 bases left in between. This CDR3 is 15 amino acids long. CDR3 loop: CASSPSGAGNYGYTF. CDR3 bases: TGCGCCAGCAGTCCCTCCGGAGCTGGAAACTATGGCTACACCTTC.

The gene calls are TRBV29-1 and TRBJ2-5; 9 bases are a match to TRBD2. Trimming at V came to 4 bases and at J to 5 bases, leaving 11 bases not matched to a gene. The CDR3 extends over 15 amino acids. Germline V gene data show CDR1 as SQVTM and CDR2 as ANQGSEA. The CDR3 DNA sequence: TGCAGCGTTGGGAGACTAGCGGTCCCTGGTGAGACCCAGTACTTC. Amino acid sequence: CSVGRLAVPGETQYF. Combining the CDR3 with reference TRBV29-1 and TRBJ2-5 gives the whole variable domain SAVISQKPSRDICQRGTSLTIQCQVDSQVTMMFWYRQQPGQSLTLIATANQGSEATYESGFVIDKFPISRPNLTFSTLTVSNMSPEDSSIYLCSVGRLAVPGETQYFGPGTRLLVL.

The rearrangement uses TRBV28 and TRBJ1-5; D is unresolved. Germline CDR1 is MDHEN and CDR2 is SYDVKM. The CDR3 covers 15 residues. V lost 3 bases and J 0 bases, leaving 9 bases between the germline ends. For the CDR3, the DNA is TGTGCCAGCAGTTTTGGTGGCGGTAGCAATCAGCCCCAGCATTTT. This codes for CASSFGGGSNQPQHF.

CDR3 bases: TGTGCCAGCAGCTTGGCCAGCGCTGCCGAGGCTTTCTTT. Translation: CASSLASAAEAFF. The chain has TRBV5-6 and TRBJ1-1; no clear D gene. Trimming removed 0 bases from V and 11 bases from J, with 14 bases in between. The CDR3 is made up of 13 amino acids. Germline V CDR1 and CDR2: SGHDT, YYEEEE. The full variable domain, in which reference TRBV5-6 and TRBJ1-1 provide the parts outside the CDR3, is DAGVTQSPTHLIKTRGQQVTLRCSPKSGHDTVSWYQQALGQGPQFIFQYYEEEERQRGNFPDRFSGHQFPNYSSELNVNALLLGDSALYLCASSLASAAEAFFGQGTRLTVV.

V gene TRBV4-2 combines with J gene TRBJ2-5; 9 positions agree with TRBD2. The CDR3 loop spans 15 amino acids. CDR1 is LGHNA, CDR2 YNFKEQ, per germline. Trimming took 4 bases from V and 1 from J; bases not matched to a gene: 4. The CDR3 nucleotides are TGTGCCAGCAGCCCCGGGACTAGCACCCAAGAGACCCAGTACTTC. Translated: CASSPGTSTQETQYF.

The chain links TRBV5-4 to TRBJ2-5; 10 bases map to TRBD2. Germline V gene sequence: CDR1 SGHNT, CDR2 YYREEE (reference sequence). The CDR3 is made up of 16 amino acids. J lost 1 base, V lost 3 bases, and 6 bases had no gene match. CDR3 nucleotides: TGTGCCAGCAGCTATACCGGGACTAGCGCCCAAGAGACCCAGTACTTC. Translated: CASSYTGTSAQETQYF.

This chain joins TRBV30 and TRBJ1-5; D unresolved. Trimming pared 1 base from V and 0 bases from J, leaving 10 bases between. There are 15 residues in the CDR3. Looked up from germline, CDR1 is GTSNPN and CDR2 is SVGIG (reference sequence). The CDR3 is CAWSAGELSNQPQHF. CDR3 in DNA: TGTGCCTGGAGTGCTGGAGAACTTAGCAATCAGCCCCAGCATTTT.

The rearrangement links TRBV5-4 to TRBJ2-7; D may be TRBD2 (5 bases). The germline V gene has CDR1 SGHNT and CDR2 YYREEE (reference sequence). CDR3 size: 16 residues. Trimming pared 0 bases from V and 3 bases from J, leaving 16 bases between. This CDR3 reads CASSLDRQVGGYEQYF. The CDR3 bases are TGTGCCAGCAGCTTGGATAGGCAGGTAGGAGGCTACGAGCAGTACTTC.

The chain combines TRBV13 with TRBJ2-5; 9 nucleotides align to TRBD1. The DNA end is a closer match to TRBJ2-7, so the J assignment may be wrong. Per germline, CDR1 PRHDT and CDR2 FYEKMQ (reference sequence). The CDR3 has 16 residues. The CDR3 coding sequence is TGTGCCAGCAGCTTAGGGGGGACAGGGACCTCCTACGAGCAGTACTTC. The encoded protein is CASSLGGTGTSYEQYF.

The sample holds a few counts of this clone. This sequence joins TRBV30 and TRBJ1-2, with unresolved D. Trimming removed 0 bases at V and 5 bases at J, with 10 bases between. Germline CDR1 GTSNPN, CDR2 SVGIG (reference sequence). CDR3 length: 13 amino acids. DNA of the CDR3: TGTGCCTGGAGTGTAGGAGGATCATATGGCTACACCTTC. It specifies CAWSVGGSYGYTF.